The source of this T cell receptor beta chain is a study of blood T cell repertoires in COVID-19. About the study: In each case, the material was cDNA or gDNA derived from T cells, B-cell-depleted T cells, or PBMCs.

In the authors' workflow: Estimation of nucleated cell counts relied on the amplification of reference gene primers. The repertoire was sequenced with immunoSEQ multiplex PCR; TCRdb's copy has only in-frame clones and lacks some. The V and J calls and clone size come from that table; D and trimming were worked out from the DNA. The sample carries 180,000 or so clones, about 80% recorded once. J was trimmed by 7 bases and V by 3 bases; bases with no gene match: 2. Germline V CDR1 and CDR2: MNHEY, SMNVEV (reference sequence). The CDR3 covers 13 residues. The rearrangement uses TRBV27 and TRBJ2-1; 8 nucleotides line up with TRBD1. Sequences were obtained from peripheral blood. The source is a woman aged 50 to 60 with active or convalescent COVID-19. This CDR3 reads CASSFWTGNEQFF. CDR3 DNA sequence: TGTGCCAGCAGTTTCTGGACAGGGAATGAGCAGTTCTTC.